Each of the 15 T cell receptor beta chains below was sequenced from the same sample in a study of T cell responses to AZD1222 COVID-19 vaccine. Measured with immunoSEQ multiplex PCR; TCRdb has only the in-frame clones, and not every one. This sample has under 150,000 clones, with around 94% found just once. This sample comprised peripheral blood, obtained 28 days after the second AZD1222 dose. All receptors derive from an adult who received the AZD1222 COVID-19 vaccine.

The J gene is TRBJ1-1, the V gene TRBV19; D is perhaps TRBD1 (5 bases). The V gene's germline CDR1 is LNHDA and CDR2 SQIVND (reference sequence). Deletions cut 5 bases from V and 5 bases from J, with 15 bases between. The CDR3 is 14 residues long. The CDR3, as DNA: TGTGCCAGTAGTGGGTCCCAGGGTCGGACTGAAGCTTTCTTT. Its protein is CASSGSQGRTEAFF.

This chain uses TRBV9 with TRBJ2-5, with D tentatively TRBD1 (5 bases). Germline lookup yields CDR1 SGDLS and CDR2 YYNGEE. The CDR3 runs to 14 residues. With 5 bases removed from V and 4 bases from J, the gap between germline ends came to 15 bases. CDR3 sequence: CASSWGYTAETQYF. DNA for the CDR3: TGTGCCAGCAGTTGGGGCTACACTGCAGAGACCCAGTACTTC. The whole variable domain, remainder taken from reference TRBV9 and TRBJ2-5, is DSGVTQTPKHLITATGQRVTLRCSPRSGDLSVYWYQQSLDQGLQFLIQYYNGEERAKGNILERFSAQQFPDLHSELNLSSLELGDSALYFCASSWGYTAETQYFGPGTRLLVL.

The chain recombines TRBV6-1 with TRBJ2-7; D is unclear. The length of the CDR3 is 14 residues. V shed 0 bases and J shed 1 base, with 7 bases lying between them. Germline V lookup: CDR1 MNHNS, CDR2 SASEGT. Here the CDR3 DNA reads TGTGCCAGCAGTGAAGCTGAAAGGTCCTACGAGCAGTACTTC. Residues: CASSEAERSYEQYF.

The chain couples TRBV12-5 to TRBJ2-1; possibly TRBD2 for D (5 bases). Deletions cut 4 bases from V and 10 bases from J, with 20 bases between. The CDR3 extends over 15 amino acids. Germline lookup yields CDR1 LGHNT and CDR2 FRNRAP. The DNA of the CDR3 is TGTGCTAGTGGTTCGACTAACGGGATTGTCGGGGAGCAGTTCTTC. This translates into CASGSTNGIVGEQFF.

Only one count was recorded for this clone. The chain uses TRBV19 and TRBJ1-1; the match to TRBD1 covers 7 bases. The J segment lost 0 bases and the V segment lost 9 bases, leaving 4 bases of the junction unmatched. Germline V gene sequence: CDR1 LNHDA, CDR2 SQIVND (reference sequence). The CDR3 length is 13 residues. DNA of the CDR3: TGTGCCAGCAAAGACAGGGTGAACACTGAAGCTTTCTTT. Translated, it gives CASKDRVNTEAFF.

The rearrangement uses TRBV7-9 and TRBJ2-1, with a tentative D call TRBD2 (6 bases). Trimming took off 1 base at V and 10 bases at J, with 8 bases between the two ends. The V gene's germline CDR1 is SEHNR and CDR2 FQNEAQ (reference sequence). CDR3 length: 12 amino acids. Here the CDR3 reads CASSLEGGEQFF. The DNA of the CDR3 is TGTGCCAGCAGCTTAGAGGGAGGCGAGCAGTTCTTC. Filled out from reference TRBV7-9 and TRBJ2-1, the complete variable domain reads DTGVSQNPRHKITKRGQNVTFRCDPISEHNRLYWYRQTLGQGPEFLTYFQNEAQLEKSRLLSDRFSAERPKGSFSTLEIQRTEQGDSAMYLCASSLEGGEQFFGPGTRLTVL.

For the CDR3, the DNA is TGTGCCAGTAGTAGGGGGACTAGCGGACGCCAAGAGACCCAGTACTTC. This translates into CASSRGTSGRQETQYF. The rearrangement joins TRBV19 to TRBJ2-5; 11 bases fit TRBD2. This CDR3 has 16 residues. With 4 bases clipped from V and 1 base from J, the junction kept 5 bases outside the gene matches. Germline loops: CDR1 LNHDA, CDR2 SQIVND (reference sequence).

The chain uses TRBV7-9 and TRBJ2-5, with D perhaps matching TRBD2 (6 bases). V shed 5 bases and J shed 5 bases, with 15 bases lying between them. The CDR3 extends over 14 amino acids. Germline CDR1 SEHNR, CDR2 FQNEAQ (reference sequence). The CDR3 is CASSHLEGRETQYF. CDR3 coding DNA: TGTGCCAGCAGCCACCTGGAGGGTCGGGAGACCCAGTACTTC.

This clone was observed once. This chain connects TRBV27 to TRBJ2-6; 10 bases match TRBD1. The V gene's germline CDR1 is MNHEY and CDR2 SMNVEV (reference sequence). The V gene end was trimmed by 0 bases and the J gene end by 0 bases; junction bases not matched to a gene: 2. The CDR3 sequence is 18 residues long. In nucleotides, the CDR3 is TGTGCCAGCAGTTTATCGGGGACAGGGGTCTCTGGGGCCAACGTCCTGACTTTC. Its protein product is CASSLSGTGVSGANVLTF.

This chain joins TRBV30 and TRBJ1-5; tentative D call: TRBD1 (5 bases). Germline values: CDR1 GTSNPN, CDR2 SVGIG (reference sequence). The CDR3 consists of 13 residues. V was pared by 1 base and J by 4 bases, with 8 bases between. This CDR3 is CAWSAQGNQPQHF. The CDR3 DNA reads as TGTGCCTGGAGTGCGCAGGGAAATCAGCCCCAGCATTTT.

The chain employs TRBV10-2 and TRBJ2-7, with 7 bases that match TRBD1. This CDR3 has 15 amino acids. The junction had 10 bases not matched to a gene; V was cut back by 7 bases and J by 1 base. Germline V gene sequence: CDR1 WSHSY, CDR2 SAAADI. CDR3 nucleotides: TGCGCCAGCACCGCAGGGGGTGGAGGTTCCTACGAGCAGTACTTC. Its translation is CASTAGGGGSYEQYF.

This chain joins TRBV7-6 and TRBJ2-7, with D perhaps TRBD2 (6 bases). CDR3 length equals 16 residues. CDR1 and CDR2 from the germline V gene are SGHVS and FNYEAQ. Between the trimmed V and J ends, which lost 3 bases and 2 bases, there was a span of 17 bases. CDR3 sequence reads: CASSLGSAAGAYEQYF. CDR3 in DNA: TGTGCCAGCAGCTTGGGTTCGGCAGCGGGCGCCTACGAGCAGTACTTC.

The CDR3 loop is CATSRDRQGNTEAFF. The CDR3 nucleotides read TGTGCCACCAGCAGAGATCGTCAGGGGAACACTGAAGCTTTCTTT. The V gene is TRBV15, the J gene TRBJ1-1, with D possibly TRBD1 on 5 matching bases. V shed 0 bases and J shed 1 base, with 9 bases lying between them. The CDR3 is made up of 15 amino acids. Germline CDR1 and CDR2: LNHNV and YYDKDF (reference sequence).

This chain joins TRBV5-4 and TRBJ2-2, with D tentatively TRBD2 (6 bases). CDR1 SGHNT and CDR2 YYREEE come from the germline V gene (reference sequence). V was clipped by 4 bases and J by 5 bases, with 15 bases between them. This CDR3 spans 15 amino acids. The CDR3 region has the DNA TGTGCCAGCAGCCTGGGGGGAGGTGGAACCGGGGAGCTGTTTTTT. The encoded protein is CASSLGGGGTGELFF.

The J gene is TRBJ1-5, the V gene TRBV11-2; weak D call: TRBD1 (5 bases). The CDR3 extends over 15 amino acids. Between the trimmed V and J ends, which lost 1 base and 2 bases, there was a span of 9 bases. Per germline, CDR1 SGHAT and CDR2 FQNNGV. The CDR3 DNA reads as TGTGCCAGCAGCTTAGGTGGGGGGGGCAATCAGCCCCAGCATTTT. Residues: CASSLGGGGNQPQHF.